The sequence of this T cell receptor (beta chain) was determined in a study of beta chain features in type 1 diabetes. General study results and limits: With patients and controls alike, PCR might favor shorter templates to an equal degree. More deletions and fewer insertions at VDJ junctions were found in patients with type 1 diabetes.

Germline CDR1 is KGHSH and CDR2 is LQKENI. The CDR3 consists of 12 residues. Trimming pared 3 bases from V and 6 bases from J, leaving 8 bases between. One heparinised draw of blood, averaging around 120 mL, came from each donor. Investigators reverse transcribed all isolated RNA, so they sequenced expressed TCRB transcripts. About 3.57 million reads, on average, came from each naive, central memory and regulatory T cell sample. Clones were read by immunoSEQ multiplex PCR, and TCRdb kept only the in-frame ones, dropping some. The sample holds hundreds of thousands of clones; 12% to 15% are singletons and the top ten take approximately 6.7%. Only a few counts were recorded for this clone. Its antigen remains unidentified.

The sequenced sample was central memory CD4+ T cells from blood. The sequence derives from a man between 25 and 39 years old in good health. This chain connects TRBV18 to TRBJ1-2; D is possibly TRBD1 (6 bases). CDR3 protein: CASSPNRDGYTF. In DNA form, the CDR3 reads TGTGCCAGCTCACCCAACAGGGATGGCTACACCTTC. Based on the CDR3 plus reference TRBV18 and TRBJ1-2, the full variable domain is NAGVMQNPRHLVRRRGQEARLRCSPMKGHSHVYWYRQLPEEGLKFMVYLQKENIIDESGMPKERFSAEFPKEGPSILRIQQVVRGDSAAYFCASSPNRDGYTFGSGTRLTVV.